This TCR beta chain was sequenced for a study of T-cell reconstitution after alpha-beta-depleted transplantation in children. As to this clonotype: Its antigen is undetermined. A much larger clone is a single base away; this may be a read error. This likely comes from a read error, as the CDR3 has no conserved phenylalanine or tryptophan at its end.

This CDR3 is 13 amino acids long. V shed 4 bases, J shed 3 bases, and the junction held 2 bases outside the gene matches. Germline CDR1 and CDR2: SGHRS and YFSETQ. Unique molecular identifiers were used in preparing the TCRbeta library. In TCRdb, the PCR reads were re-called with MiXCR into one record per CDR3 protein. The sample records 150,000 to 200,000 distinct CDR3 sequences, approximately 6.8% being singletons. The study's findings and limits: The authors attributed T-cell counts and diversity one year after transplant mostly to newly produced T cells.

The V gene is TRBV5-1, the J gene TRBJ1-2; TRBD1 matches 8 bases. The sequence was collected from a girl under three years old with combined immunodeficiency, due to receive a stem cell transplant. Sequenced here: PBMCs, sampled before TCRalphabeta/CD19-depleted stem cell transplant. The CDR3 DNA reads TGCGCCAGCAGCCACAGGGGGTACTATGGCTACACCTAC. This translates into CASSHRGYYGYTY.